These T cell receptor beta chains were read from a single sample in a study of blood T cell repertoires in COVID-19. Assay: immunoSEQ multiplex PCR; the TCRdb copy retains only in-frame clones and omits some. The repertoire holds roughly 97,000 clones, about 90% seen once, with roughly 15% in the top ten. Sequencing used peripheral blood. The source of these receptors is a man aged 50-60 years with acute or convalescent COVID-19. Each CDR3 is given with its conserved first and last residue. The D gene is left open where the match is weak. The size of a clone is reported for some rows only, either as once, few or many, or as a class for expanded clones.

NA	TRBV27	TRBJ1-1	NA	TGTGCCAGCAGTTTATCTATACGGCAAACGCGGGGTTTTGAGGACACTGAAGCTTTCTTT	CASSLSIRQTRGFEDTEAFF
NA	TRBV30	TRBJ1-4	NA	TGTGCCTGGAGTGAGGTCCAGGGCCGTAATGAAAAACTGTTTTTT	CAWSEVQGRNEKLFF
NA	TRBV4-1	TRBJ1-4	NA	TGCGCCAGCAGCCAAACACCCTCATCCGGAGCTAATGAAAAACTGTTTTTT	CASSQTPSSGANEKLFF
NA	TRBV30	TRBJ2-1	NA	TGTGCCTCTTGGGGCAGGGGAAAACACAATGAGCAGTTCTTC	CASWGRGKHNEQFF
NA	TRBV6-4	TRBJ2-1	NA	TGTGCCAGCAGTGACTCGGGGAGCTCCTACAATGAGCAGTTCTTC	CASSDSGSSYNEQFF
NA	TRBV12-5	TRBJ2-7	TRBD2	TGTGCTAGTGGTTTGCGGAGCGGGATCGTCGAGCAGTACTTC	CASGLRSGIVEQYF
NA	TRBV6-5	TRBJ1-5	TRBD1	TGTGCCAGCAGTCGGGACAGCCCTAATCAGCCCCAGCATTTT	CASSRDSPNQPQHF
NA	TRBV5-1	TRBJ2-1	NA	TGCGCCAGCAGCTTGCCGGGGTTGGCGTACAATGAGCAGTTCTTC	CASSLPGLAYNEQFF
NA	TRBV7-8	TRBJ1-5	TRBD1	TGTGCCAGCGGACAGGGCGGCAATCAGCCCCAGCATTTT	CASGQGGNQPQHF
NA	TRBV30	TRBJ1-2	NA	TGTGCCTGCCCGGAGTACCAGGGGTACTATGGCTACACCTTC	CACPEYQGYYGYTF
few	TRBV19	TRBJ1-2	TRBD1	TGTGCCAGTAAAAACAGGGGGCTGGACTATGGCTACACCTTC	CASKNRGLDYGYTF
NA	TRBV12-3/TRBV12-4	TRBJ1-2	NA	TGTGCCAGCAGCTTCGACGAGGCCTATGGCTACACCTTC	CASSFDEAYGYTF
NA	TRBV29-1	TRBJ2-7	TRBD2	TGCAGCGGGACGGGAGGCTCCTCCGAGCAGTACTTC	CSGTGGSSEQYF
NA	TRBV11-3	TRBJ2-3	TRBD2	TGTGCCAGCAGCTCGACTAGCGGGGTGCTGGATACGCAGTATTTT	CASSSTSGVLDTQYF
NA	TRBV30	TRBJ2-7	NA	TGTGCCTGGAGTGACACCTACGAGCAGTACTTC	CAWSDTYEQYF
NA	TRBV3-1/TRBV3-2	TRBJ1-1	NA	TGTGCCAGCGGGACAATTGGCACTGAAGCTTTCTTT	CASGTIGTEAFF
NA	TRBV30	TRBJ2-7	NA	TGTGCCTGGAGCGGGGGAGACGAGCAGTACTTC	CAWSGGDEQYF
NA	TRBV7-2	TRBJ2-3	TRBD2	TGTGCCAGCAGCTTAGGTGCAGCGGGAGGGGGCACAGATACGCAGTATTTT	CASSLGAAGGGTDTQYF
once	TRBV18	TRBJ2-1	TRBD1	TGTGCCAGCTCACCAGGGGACAGGGAAGCCAATGAGCAGTTCTTC	CASSPGDREANEQFF
NA	TRBV10-2	TRBJ2-7	NA	TGCGCCAGCAGTGAGTCTGGCCTCTCCGAGCAGTACTTC	CASSESGLSEQYF
NA	TRBV11-2	TRBJ2-1	TRBD2	TGTGCCAGCAGCCAGACTAGCGGGAGTGGTGGTGAGCAGTTCTTC	CASSQTSGSGGEQFF
NA	TRBV5-6	TRBJ2-2	TRBD2	TGTGCCAGCAGCTTTGCCCTAGCGGGAGGCGTCGGGGAGCTGTTTTTT	CASSFALAGGVGELFF
NA	TRBV5-1	TRBJ1-1	TRBD1	TGCGCCAGCAGCTCAAGGACAGGAGGGAACACTGAAGCTTTCTTT	CASSSRTGGNTEAFF
NA	TRBV7-6	TRBJ2-3	NA	TGTGCCAGCAGCTTAGTTGGGGGGGATACGCAGTATTTT	CASSLVGGDTQYF
NA	TRBV11-2	TRBJ2-7	NA	TGTGCCAGCAGCTTAGTTACGGGCGGGGCCGCACCCTACGAGCAGTACTTC	CASSLVTGGAAPYEQYF
NA	TRBV28	TRBJ2-2	NA	TGTGCCAGCAGTTTGCTACGCGGGGAGCTGTTTTTT	CASSLLRGELFF
NA	TRBV5-1	TRBJ2-2	NA	TGCGCCAGCAGCTTGCTCAGATTCAGCACCGGGGAGCTGTTTTTT	CASSLLRFSTGELFF
few	TRBV10-2	TRBJ1-5	NA	TGCGCCAGCAGACACAGCCTTAATCAGCCCCAGCATTTT	CASRHSLNQPQHF
few	TRBV30	TRBJ1-5	NA	TGTGCCTGGAGCCGTCTCCGGGTCGACCAGCCCCAGCATTTT	CAWSRLRVDQPQHF
NA	TRBV9	TRBJ2-2	NA	TGTGCCAGCAGCGTAGCGAGCGGCGCCGGGGAGCTGTTTTTT	CASSVASGAGELFF
few	TRBV3-1/TRBV3-2	TRBJ1-1	NA	TGTGCCAGCAGCCAAGTGAGACAGGCTGAAGCTTTCTTT	CASSQVRQAEAFF
NA	TRBV11-2	TRBJ2-3	TRBD2	TGTGCCAGCAGCTATAGCGGGACCCTTACAGATACGCAGTATTTT	CASSYSGTLTDTQYF
NA	TRBV24-1	TRBJ1-5	TRBD1	TGTGCCACCAGTGACACGCTTACAGGGGGCAATCAGCCCCAGCATTTT	CATSDTLTGGNQPQHF
once	TRBV7-8	TRBJ1-1	NA	TGTGCCAGCAGCTTAGGGGGCTGGGGCACTGAAGCTTTCTTT	CASSLGGWGTEAFF
NA	TRBV6-5	TRBJ2-1	NA	TGTGCCAGCAGTTATTTACGCGGGGGCATCCGCAATGAGCAGTTCTTC	CASSYLRGGIRNEQFF
once	TRBV7-9	TRBJ1-5	NA	TGTGCCAGCAGCTTAGGGGAGGGAACCCTACCGCATTTT	CASSLGEGTLPHF
NA	TRBV19	TRBJ1-6	NA	TGTGCCAGTAGCACGGACAGTTCGAATTCACCCCTCCACTTT	CASSTDSSNSPLHF
NA	TRBV4-1	TRBJ2-5	TRBD2	TGCGCCAGCAGCCGACAGGGACTAGCGGGAGGCCAAGAGACCCAGTACTTC	CASSRQGLAGGQETQYF
once	TRBV5-1	TRBJ1-4	NA	TGCGCCAGCAGCCACGGACCAGGGCCAACTAATGAAAAACTGTTTTTT	CASSHGPGPTNEKLFF
NA	TRBV6-5	TRBJ2-5	NA	TGTGCCAGCAGTTACTCGAACCTGGCCAGGGAGACCCAGTACTTC	CASSYSNLARETQYF
NA	TRBV29-1	TRBJ2-1	NA	TGCAGCGCCTCGACTAGCTACAATGAGCAGTTCTTC	CSASTSYNEQFF
NA	TRBV27	TRBJ2-3	NA	TGTGCCAGCGGTACTCTCCGGAGGGAGCACCTATTTAGCACAGATACGCAGTATTTT	CASGTLRREHLFSTDTQYF
few	TRBV5-1	TRBJ2-7	NA	TGCGCCAGCAGCTTGGTGGTAGCTGGGGAGCAGTACTTC	CASSLVVAGEQYF
NA	TRBV28	TRBJ1-5	NA	TGTGCCAGCAGTCCCGTTGCGGACAATCAGCCCCAGCATTTT	CASSPVADNQPQHF
NA	TRBV28	TRBJ1-4	TRBD1	TGTGCCAGCAGTCGGACAGGGCTTAATGAAAAACTGTTTTTT	CASSRTGLNEKLFF
NA	TRBV25-1	TRBJ1-1	NA	TGTGCCAGCAGTGAGGTTGGGGGCACGAGAACTGAAGCTTTCTTT	CASSEVGGTRTEAFF
NA	TRBV24-1	TRBJ2-5	NA	TGTGCCACCAGTGACCCGTCGTACCAAGAGACCCAGTACTTC	CATSDPSYQETQYF
NA	TRBV7-8	TRBJ2-7	TRBD2	TGTGCCAGCAGCGTGACTAGCGGCCTTTCCTACGAGCAGTACTTC	CASSVTSGLSYEQYF
NA	TRBV5-4	TRBJ2-4	NA	TGTGCCAGCAGCCAAGAACAGGGTGAAGCCAAAAACATTCAGTACTTC	CASSQEQGEAKNIQYF
NA	TRBV12-3/TRBV12-4	TRBJ1-6	NA	TGTGCCAGCAGTTTAGGGGGAGATTCACCCCTCCACTTT	CASSLGGDSPLHF
NA	TRBV5-6	TRBJ2-1	NA	TGTGCCAGCAGCATAGCCTTGAAAGAACAGTTCTTC	CASSIALKEQFF
NA	TRBV7-8	TRBJ2-2	TRBD2	TGTGCCAGCAGCCCCGCGGGGGGGGTCCCCGGGGAGCTGTTTTTT	CASSPAGGVPGELFF
NA	TRBV5-6	TRBJ1-6	NA	TGTGCCAGCAGCACCAGGACAGTAAGATCAAATTCACCCCTCCACTTT	CASSTRTVRSNSPLHF
NA	TRBV10-3	TRBJ1-6	NA	TGTGCCATCAGTGACACAAATTCACCCCTCCACTTT	CAISDTNSPLHF
NA	TRBV6-5	TRBJ2-1	TRBD1	TGTGCCAGCAGTCCAGACAGGGGGCCGTACAATGAGCAGTTCTTC	CASSPDRGPYNEQFF
NA	TRBV9	TRBJ1-6	TRBD1	TGTGCCAGCAGCAGGGACAGGGGGCAATCACCCCTCCACTTT	CASSRDRGQSPLHF